This TCR beta chain was observed in a study of OX40 agonist ivuxolimab in advanced cancers. Study-level background: Melanoma, hepatocellular carcinoma, head and neck or renal cell cancer occurred in dose-escalation patients. Study observations and caveats: Relative to CD4+ cells, CD8+ T cells on average had more expanded clones.

Sequencing was performed with immunoSEQ multiplex PCR; in TCRdb, only in-frame clones are kept and a portion is missing. Of about 81,000 clones detected, 85% to 90% appear once; the ten largest clones hold under 0.6%. With respect to this clone: Its target is unknown.

This sequence originates from an adult with an advanced solid tumor such as melanoma, head and neck, liver or kidney cancer. The sample here was CD4+ or CD8+ T cells sorted from blood, taken in a trial of the OX40 agonist ivuxolimab.

The CDR3 region has the DNA TGTGCCAGCAGCTTGTTGGGAACAGGGGAGTCACCCCTCCACTTT. It encodes CASSLLGTGESPLHF. The rearrangement uses TRBV7-6 and TRBJ1-6, with TRBD1 identical over 7 bases. CDR3 length equals 15 residues. CDR1 and CDR2 from the germline V gene are SGHVS and FNYEAQ. V shed 3 bases and J 10 bases; nucleotides not matched to a gene: 9.